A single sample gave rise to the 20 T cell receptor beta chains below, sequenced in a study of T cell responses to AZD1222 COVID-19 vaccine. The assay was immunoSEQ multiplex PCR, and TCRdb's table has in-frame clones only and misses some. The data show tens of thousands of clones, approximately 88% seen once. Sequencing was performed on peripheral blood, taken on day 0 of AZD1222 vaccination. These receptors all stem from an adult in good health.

As DNA, the CDR3 is TGTGCCAGTAGTATATCTGCAGGGGGCATGGACACTGAAGCTTTCTTT. This translates into CASSISAGGMDTEAFF. J is TRBJ1-1 and V is TRBV19, with 8 positions matching TRBD1. The CDR3 is 16 residues long. Germline-derived CDR1 and CDR2 are LNHDA and SQIVND (reference sequence). Losses at the gene ends were 2 bases for V and 3 bases for J; bases not matched to a gene: 8.

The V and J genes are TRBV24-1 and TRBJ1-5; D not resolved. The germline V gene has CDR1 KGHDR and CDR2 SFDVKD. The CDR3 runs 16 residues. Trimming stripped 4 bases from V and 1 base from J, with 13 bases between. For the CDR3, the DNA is TGTGCCACCAGTGACCGCCTGCGAGGGAGCAATCAGCCCCAGCATTTT. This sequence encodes CATSDRLRGSNQPQHF.

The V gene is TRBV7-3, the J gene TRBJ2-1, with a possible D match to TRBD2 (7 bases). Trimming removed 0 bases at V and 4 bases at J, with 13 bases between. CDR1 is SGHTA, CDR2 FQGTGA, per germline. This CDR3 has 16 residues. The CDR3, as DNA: TGTGCCAGCAGCTTAACCCAGGGAGGGGGTTACAATGAGCAGTTCTTC. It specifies CASSLTQGGGYNEQFF.

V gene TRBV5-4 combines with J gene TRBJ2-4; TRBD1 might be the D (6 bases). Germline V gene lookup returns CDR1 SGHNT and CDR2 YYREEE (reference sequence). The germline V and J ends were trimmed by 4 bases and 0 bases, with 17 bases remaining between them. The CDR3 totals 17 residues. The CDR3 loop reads CASSPGTYSLAKNIQYF. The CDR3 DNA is TGTGCCAGCAGCCCCGGGACATACTCTTTAGCCAAAAACATTCAGTACTTC.

This CDR3 is CASSSPSATPLLAQYF. In nucleotides, the CDR3 is TGTGCCAGCAGCTCCCCGTCCGCGACACCCCTCCTCGCGCAGTATTTT. The chain has TRBV5-4 and TRBJ2-3; D remains unclear. CDR3 length: 16 amino acids. Trimming stripped 3 bases from V and 10 bases from J, with 24 bases between. Germline V gene lookup returns CDR1 SGHNT and CDR2 YYREEE (reference sequence).

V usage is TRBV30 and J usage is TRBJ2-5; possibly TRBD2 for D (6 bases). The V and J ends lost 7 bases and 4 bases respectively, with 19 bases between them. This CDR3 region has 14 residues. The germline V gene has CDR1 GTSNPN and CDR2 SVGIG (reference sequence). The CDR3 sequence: CAYGGTPKRETQYF. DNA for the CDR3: TGTGCCTATGGAGGGACCCCCAAGAGAGAGACCCAGTACTTC.

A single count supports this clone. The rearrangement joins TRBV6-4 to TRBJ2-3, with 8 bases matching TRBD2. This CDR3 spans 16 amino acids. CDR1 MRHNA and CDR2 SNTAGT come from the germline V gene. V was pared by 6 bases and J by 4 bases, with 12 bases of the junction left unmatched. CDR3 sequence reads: CASSATKRGGADTQYF. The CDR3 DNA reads TGTGCCAGCAGCGCTACGAAACGGGGGGGTGCAGATACGCAGTATTTT.

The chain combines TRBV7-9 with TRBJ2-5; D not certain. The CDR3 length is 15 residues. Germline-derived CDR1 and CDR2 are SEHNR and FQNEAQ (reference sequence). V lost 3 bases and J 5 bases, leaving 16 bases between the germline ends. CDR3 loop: CASSFGPSGRETQYF. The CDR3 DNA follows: TGTGCCAGCAGCTTTGGGCCTAGTGGCAGGGAGACCCAGTACTTC.

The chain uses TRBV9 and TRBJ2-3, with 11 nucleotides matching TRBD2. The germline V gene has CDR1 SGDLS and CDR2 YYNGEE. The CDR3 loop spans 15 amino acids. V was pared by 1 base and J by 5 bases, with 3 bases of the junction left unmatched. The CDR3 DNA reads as TGTGCCAGCAGCGTATTAGCGGGGGGGCAAGATACGCAGTATTTT. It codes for CASSVLAGGQDTQYF.

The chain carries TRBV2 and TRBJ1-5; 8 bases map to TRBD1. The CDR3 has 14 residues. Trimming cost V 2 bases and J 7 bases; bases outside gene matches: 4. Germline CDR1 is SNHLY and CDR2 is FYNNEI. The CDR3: CASSEITGGQPQHF. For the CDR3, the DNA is TGTGCCAGCAGTGAAATTACAGGGGGACAGCCCCAGCATTTT. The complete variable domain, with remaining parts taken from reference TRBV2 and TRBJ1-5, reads EPEVTQTPSHQVTQMGQEVILRCVPISNHLYFYWYRQILGQKVEFLVSFYNNEISEKSEIFDDQFSVERPDGSNFTLKIRSTKLEDSAMYFCASSEITGGQPQHFGDGTRLSIL.

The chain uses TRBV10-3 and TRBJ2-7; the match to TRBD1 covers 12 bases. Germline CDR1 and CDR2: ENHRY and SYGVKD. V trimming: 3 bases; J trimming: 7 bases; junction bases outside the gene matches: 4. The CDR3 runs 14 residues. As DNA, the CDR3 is TGTGCCATCAGTGACAGGGACAGGGGGCGTGAGCAGTACTTC. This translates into CAISDRDRGREQYF.

CDR3 sequence (DNA): TGTGCCAGCAGTTTAAGTGGGGGGGCGCGAGGAGGCTACACCTTC. Amino acid sequence: CASSLSGGARGGYTF. This chain joins TRBV28 and TRBJ1-2; maybe TRBD1 (6 bases). CDR3 size: 15 residues. Germline CDR1 reads MDHEN; CDR2 reads SYDVKM. With 2 bases removed from V and 8 bases from J, the gap between germline ends came to 18 bases.

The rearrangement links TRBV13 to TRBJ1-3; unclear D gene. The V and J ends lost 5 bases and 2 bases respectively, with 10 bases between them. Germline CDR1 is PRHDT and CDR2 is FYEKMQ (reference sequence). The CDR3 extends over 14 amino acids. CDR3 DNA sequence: TGTGCCAGCAGCGCCCGACAAGCTGGAAACACCATATATTTT. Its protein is CASSARQAGNTIYF.

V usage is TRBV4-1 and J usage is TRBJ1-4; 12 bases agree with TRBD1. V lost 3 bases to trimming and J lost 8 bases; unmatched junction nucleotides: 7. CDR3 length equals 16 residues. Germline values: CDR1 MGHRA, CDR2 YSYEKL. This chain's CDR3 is CASSHGEGTGGEKLFF. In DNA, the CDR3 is TGCGCCAGCAGCCATGGTGAGGGGACAGGGGGCGAAAAACTGTTTTTT.

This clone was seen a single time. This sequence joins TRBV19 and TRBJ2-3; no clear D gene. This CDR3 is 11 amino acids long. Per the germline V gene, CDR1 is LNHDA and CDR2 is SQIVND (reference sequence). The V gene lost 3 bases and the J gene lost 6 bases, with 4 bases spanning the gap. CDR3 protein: CASSIFDTQYF. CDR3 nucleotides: TGTGCCAGTAGTATTTTCGATACGCAGTATTTT.

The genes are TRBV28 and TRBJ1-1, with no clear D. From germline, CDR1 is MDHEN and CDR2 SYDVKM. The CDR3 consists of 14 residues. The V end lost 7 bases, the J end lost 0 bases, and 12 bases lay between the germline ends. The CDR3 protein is CASTSPSLNTEAFF. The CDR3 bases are TGTGCCAGCACCTCCCCCAGTTTGAACACTGAAGCTTTCTTT.

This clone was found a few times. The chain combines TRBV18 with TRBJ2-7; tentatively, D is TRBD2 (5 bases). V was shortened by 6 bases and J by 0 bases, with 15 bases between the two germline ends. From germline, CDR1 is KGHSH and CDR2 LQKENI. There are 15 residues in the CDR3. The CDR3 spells CASSPGEGLSYEQYF. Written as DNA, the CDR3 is TGTGCCAGCTCCCCCGGCGAGGGCCTCTCCTACGAGCAGTACTTC. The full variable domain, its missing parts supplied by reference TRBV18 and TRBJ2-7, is NAGVMQNPRHLVRRRGQEARLRCSPMKGHSHVYWYRQLPEEGLKFMVYLQKENIIDESGMPKERFSAEFPKEGPSILRIQQVVRGDSAAYFCASSPGEGLSYEQYFGPGTRLTVT.

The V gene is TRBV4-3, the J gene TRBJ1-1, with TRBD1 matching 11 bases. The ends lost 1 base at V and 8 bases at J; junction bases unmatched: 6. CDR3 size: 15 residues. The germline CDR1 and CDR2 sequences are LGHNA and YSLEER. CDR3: CASSQGTGGNWEAFF. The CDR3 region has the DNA TGCGCCAGCAGCCAAGGGACAGGGGGCAATTGGGAAGCTTTCTTT.

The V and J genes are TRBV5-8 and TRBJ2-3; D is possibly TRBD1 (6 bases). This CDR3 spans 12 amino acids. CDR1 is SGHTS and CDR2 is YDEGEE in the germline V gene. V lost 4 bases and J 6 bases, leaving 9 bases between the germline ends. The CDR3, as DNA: TGTGCCAGCAGCCCGAGGGGGGATACGCAGTATTTT. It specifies CASSPRGDTQYF.

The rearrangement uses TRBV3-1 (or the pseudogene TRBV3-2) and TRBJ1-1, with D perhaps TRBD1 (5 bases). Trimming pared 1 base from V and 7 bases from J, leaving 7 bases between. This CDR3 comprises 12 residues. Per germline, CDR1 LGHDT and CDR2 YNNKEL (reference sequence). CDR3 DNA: TGTGCCAGCAGCCAAGGGGGCGGTGAAGCTTTCTTT. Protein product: CASSQGGGEAFF.